Reported below is one TCR beta chain. Its antigen remains unidentified. J was trimmed by 7 bases and V by 6 bases; bases with no gene match: 17. This CDR3 comprises 16 residues. Looked up from germline, CDR1 is MNHEY and CDR2 is SMNVEV (reference sequence). These data come from a study of shared clonotypes between healthy human individuals. Donors had no recently reported acute infections or vaccinations and were HIV-negative. Naive CD4+ cells were CD45RA-selected; the remaining cells were memory. Regarding the study as a whole: Investigators collected only blood, and repertoires in tissues likely differ. Rarefaction analysis demonstrated incomplete sorted-subset sequencing notwithstanding large depth.

Clones were read by immunoSEQ multiplex PCR, and TCRdb kept only the in-frame ones, dropping some. The repertoire has about 680,000 clones, about two thirds of them found once; the top ten carry 1.8%. The chain employs TRBV27 and TRBJ1-1; 7 bases match TRBD1. Sequencing was done on a sample of memory CD4+ T cells sorted from blood. Subset specified: CD45RA-negative fraction. The TCR was taken from a woman in her twenties or thirties in good health. This chain's CDR3 is CASSLLDRHRGGEAFF. CDR3 nucleotide sequence: TGTGCCAGCAGCTTACTGGACAGGCACCGAGGTGGTGAAGCTTTCTTT.